The entry that follows covers one TCR beta chain sequence. The antigen remains undetermined. RNA was extracted with the RNeasy kit, and a quantity of about 0.5 to 1 ug was reverse transcribed using random hexamers. immunoSEQ multiplex PCR amplified TCR beta CDR3 across 54 Vbeta, 13 Jbeta. One entry per CDR3 protein, called by TCRdb with MiXCR from the immunoSEQ multiplex PCR reads. The sample shows under 110,000 distinct CDR3 sequences, approximately 95% of them seen only once. Per the germline V gene, CDR1 is LGHNA and CDR2 is YSLEER. V lost 5 bases to trimming and J lost 3 bases; unmatched junction nucleotides: 5. The CDR3 consists of 14 residues. The data stem from a study of CD8 T cells in Susac syndrome. General study results and limits: In its TCR sequencing and HLA analysis, the study acknowledged that the number of individuals was relatively small. Susac CD8+ clonal expansion peaked in TEMRA cells and active patients.

Sequencing of TCR beta, carried out with a high-throughput approach, was applied to CD8+ and CD4+ T cells from the blood. The V call is TRBV4-3, the J call TRBJ1-2; 8 nucleotides align to TRBD1. Material: CD8+ T cells from PBMCs. The clonotype comes from a human donor with Susac syndrome. The CDR3 coding sequence is TGCGCCAGCAGCACTCAGGGGGCTGACTATGGCTACACCTTC. Translating it yields CASSTQGADYGYTF.